Listed below are T cell receptor beta chains from one sample, sequenced in a study of CD8 T cells in ankylosing spondylitis. One entry per CDR3 protein results from TCRdb running MiXCR on the 5' RACE reads. The table lists a few hundred thousand distinct CDR3 sequences, 15% to 20% of them singletons. Material: blood, either unsorted or a sorted T cell fraction (not recorded which). The source of these receptors is a male donor with ankylosing spondylitis or in good health (not recorded which). Each CDR3 is given with its conserved first and last residue. The order of the fields is V gene, J gene, clone size, D gene, CDR3 protein, CDR3 DNA. The D gene is left open where the match is weak. Expanded clones are given a class, and other clones once, few, many or no size at all.

V gene: TRBV4-1; J gene: TRBJ2-7; clone size: many; D gene: TRBD2; CDR3 protein: CASSQEIGLVYEQYF; CDR3 DNA: TGCGCCAGCAGCCAAGAGATTGGACTAGTCTACGAGCAGTACTTC
V gene: TRBV5-5; J gene: TRBJ1-6; clone size: -; D gene: TRBD1; CDR3 protein: CASSLTGGLDYNSPLHF; CDR3 DNA: TGTGCCAGCAGCCTGACAGGGGGTTTGGACTATAATTCACCCCTCCACTTT
V gene: TRBV6-5; J gene: TRBJ2-6; clone size: -; D gene: -; CDR3 protein: CASSYGVPGANVLTF; CDR3 DNA: TGTGCCAGCAGTTATGGGGTGCCTGGGGCCAACGTCCTGACTTTC
V gene: TRBV11-2; J gene: TRBJ2-3; clone size: few; D gene: TRBD2; CDR3 protein: CASSGGLAFDTQYF; CDR3 DNA: TGTGCCAGCAGCGGGGGACTAGCGTTCGATACGCAGTATTTT
V gene: TRBV7-3; J gene: TRBJ2-1; clone size: -; D gene: -; CDR3 protein: CASSSGFGGEQFF; CDR3 DNA: TGTGCCAGCAGCTCTGGATTCGGCGGTGAGCAGTTCTTC
V gene: TRBV7-6; J gene: TRBJ2-6; clone size: -; D gene: TRBD2; CDR3 protein: CASRQGLAGDSGANVLTF; CDR3 DNA: TGTGCCAGCAGGCAAGGACTAGCGGGAGACTCTGGGGCCAACGTCCTGACTTTC
V gene: TRBV27; J gene: TRBJ2-1; clone size: few; D gene: -; CDR3 protein: CASSIRGSSNEQFF; CDR3 DNA: TGTGCCAGCAGTATTCGAGGCAGCTCCAATGAGCAGTTCTTC
V gene: TRBV7-9; J gene: TRBJ2-7; clone size: -; D gene: -; CDR3 protein: CASSPSTRYEQYF; CDR3 DNA: TGTGCCAGCAGCCCATCGACTAGGTACGAGCAGTACTTC
V gene: TRBV13; J gene: TRBJ2-1; clone size: -; D gene: -; CDR3 protein: CASSLFRSTENEQFF; CDR3 DNA: TGTGCCAGCAGCTTATTTCGGTCGACAGAAAATGAGCAGTTCTTC
V gene: TRBV12-3/TRBV12-4; J gene: TRBJ1-1; clone size: -; D gene: -; CDR3 protein: CASSGAEAFF; CDR3 DNA: TGTGCCAGCAGTGGGGCCGAAGCTTTCTTT
V gene: TRBV4-1; J gene: TRBJ2-7; clone size: many; D gene: TRBD2; CDR3 protein: CASSPGAGMVYEQYF; CDR3 DNA: TGCGCCAGCAGCCCCGGAGCGGGAATGGTCTACGAGCAGTACTTC
V gene: TRBV2; J gene: TRBJ2-7; clone size: -; D gene: TRBD2; CDR3 protein: CASSDPLAVSSYEQYF; CDR3 DNA: TGTGCCAGCAGTGATCCCCTAGCGGTTTCTTCCTACGAGCAGTACTTC
V gene: TRBV4-2; J gene: TRBJ2-7; clone size: few; D gene: -; CDR3 protein: CASSQESAQQYF; CDR3 DNA: TGTGCCAGCAGCCAAGAATCGGCGCAGCAGTACTTC
V gene: TRBV5-1; J gene: TRBJ2-7; clone size: -; D gene: -; CDR3 protein: CASSLLGGDEGEQYF; CDR3 DNA: TGCGCCAGCAGCTTGCTTGGGGGTGATGAGGGCGAGCAGTACTTC
V gene: TRBV15; J gene: TRBJ2-3; clone size: -; D gene: -; CDR3 protein: CATSRASLGPTDTQYF; CDR3 DNA: TGTGCCACCAGCAGGGCTAGCCTAGGGCCCACAGATACGCAGTATTTT
V gene: TRBV6-6; J gene: TRBJ1-2; clone size: -; D gene: TRBD1; CDR3 protein: CAIFTGGNYGYTF; CDR3 DNA: TGTGCCATTTTTACAGGGGGCAACTATGGCTACACCTTC
V gene: TRBV10-3; J gene: TRBJ2-7; clone size: few; D gene: TRBD2; CDR3 protein: CASGDARESSYEQYF; CDR3 DNA: TGTGCCAGCGGGGATGCGCGGGAGAGCTCCTACGAGCAGTACTTC
V gene: TRBV4-1; J gene: TRBJ2-2; clone size: many; D gene: -; CDR3 protein: CASSQRGLSGELFF; CDR3 DNA: TGCGCCAGCAGCCAACGGGGACTTTCCGGGGAGCTGTTTTTT
V gene: TRBV29-1; J gene: TRBJ2-6; clone size: many; D gene: -; CDR3 protein: CSVHREVSGANVLTF; CDR3 DNA: TGCAGCGTTCACAGAGAGGTGTCTGGGGCCAACGTCCTGACTTTC
V gene: TRBV29-1; J gene: TRBJ2-5; clone size: many; D gene: -; CDR3 protein: CSAFRETQYF; CDR3 DNA: TGCAGCGCTTTCCGAGAGACCCAGTACTTC
V gene: TRBV6-2/TRBV6-3; J gene: TRBJ2-7; clone size: -; D gene: -; CDR3 protein: CASSYKVSLLTYEQYF; CDR3 DNA: TGTGCCAGCAGTTACAAGGTATCTCTACTAACCTACGAGCAGTACTTC
V gene: TRBV4-1; J gene: TRBJ2-2; clone size: few; D gene: -; CDR3 protein: CASSQVSDSGELFF; CDR3 DNA: TGCGCCAGCAGCCAAGTTTCCGACAGCGGGGAGCTGTTTTTT
V gene: TRBV5-1; J gene: TRBJ2-7; clone size: many; D gene: -; CDR3 protein: CASSLVSRVDEQYF; CDR3 DNA: TGCGCCAGCAGCTTGGTATCCAGGGTGGACGAGCAGTACTTC
V gene: TRBV29-1; J gene: TRBJ2-7; clone size: -; D gene: TRBD2; CDR3 protein: CSASGPHSYEQYF; CDR3 DNA: TGCAGCGCTAGCGGACCACACTCCTACGAGCAGTACTTC
V gene: TRBV9; J gene: TRBJ2-3; clone size: few; D gene: -; CDR3 protein: CASSAEGIQLDTQYF; CDR3 DNA: TGTGCCAGCAGCGCCGAGGGTATACAGTTGGATACGCAGTATTTT
V gene: TRBV29-1; J gene: TRBJ2-1; clone size: many; D gene: TRBD2; CDR3 protein: CSVSSGPYNEQFF; CDR3 DNA: TGCAGCGTCTCTAGCGGGCCATACAATGAGCAGTTCTTC
V gene: TRBV7-3; J gene: TRBJ2-7; clone size: few; D gene: TRBD2; CDR3 protein: CASSLQLAGADEQYF; CDR3 DNA: TGTGCCAGCAGCCTACAACTAGCGGGAGCTGACGAGCAGTACTTC
V gene: TRBV4-2; J gene: TRBJ2-1; clone size: many; D gene: TRBD2; CDR3 protein: CASSGAARLAGGPGSYNEQFF; CDR3 DNA: TGTGCCAGCAGCGGGGCGGCTAGATTGGCGGGGGGACCTGGGTCCTACAATGAGCAGTTCTTC
V gene: TRBV10-3; J gene: TRBJ2-7; clone size: -; D gene: -; CDR3 protein: CAISESTRGGYEQYF; CDR3 DNA: TGTGCCATCAGTGAGTCGACGCGGGGCGGATACGAGCAGTACTTC
V gene: TRBV13; J gene: TRBJ2-2; clone size: -; D gene: TRBD2; CDR3 protein: CAISPRTSGNSLAGELFF; CDR3 DNA: TGTGCCATCAGCCCTAGGACTAGCGGAAACTCACTCGCCGGGGAGCTGTTTTTT
V gene: TRBV4-1; J gene: TRBJ2-3; clone size: -; D gene: TRBD1; CDR3 protein: CASSQGQGVDTQYF; CDR3 DNA: TGCGCCAGCAGCCAAGGCCAGGGGGTGGATACGCAGTATTTT
V gene: TRBV27; J gene: TRBJ1-3; clone size: few; D gene: TRBD1; CDR3 protein: CASSWGTGVGNTIYF; CDR3 DNA: TGTGCCAGCAGTTGGGGGACAGGGGTTGGAAACACCATATATTTT
V gene: TRBV4-1; J gene: TRBJ1-1; clone size: -; D gene: -; CDR3 protein: CASSQDMNTEAFF; CDR3 DNA: TGCGCCAGCAGCCAAGATATGAACACTGAAGCTTTCTTT
V gene: TRBV12-3/TRBV12-4; J gene: TRBJ1-1; clone size: -; D gene: TRBD1; CDR3 protein: CASSLDRSTEAFF; CDR3 DNA: TGTGCCAGCAGTTTGGACAGGAGCACTGAAGCTTTCTTT
V gene: TRBV4-1; J gene: TRBJ2-7; clone size: few; D gene: -; CDR3 protein: CASSQLTGSYEQYF; CDR3 DNA: TGCGCCAGCAGCCAACTCACAGGATCCTACGAGCAGTACTTC
V gene: TRBV12-3/TRBV12-4; J gene: TRBJ2-7; clone size: -; D gene: -; CDR3 protein: CASSTGTPREQYF; CDR3 DNA: TGTGCCAGCAGCACCGGGACCCCCCGGGAGCAGTACTTC
V gene: TRBV7-9; J gene: TRBJ2-3; clone size: -; D gene: TRBD2; CDR3 protein: CASRGGRVPDTQYF; CDR3 DNA: TGTGCCAGCAGGGGCGGGAGGGTTCCAGATACGCAGTATTTT
V gene: TRBV2; J gene: TRBJ1-5; clone size: few; D gene: -; CDR3 protein: CASSESNQPQHF; CDR3 DNA: TGTGCCAGCAGTGAAAGCAATCAGCCCCAGCATTTT
V gene: TRBV29-1; J gene: TRBJ2-7; clone size: -; D gene: -; CDR3 protein: CSVAPGSHPYEQYF; CDR3 DNA: TGCAGCGTTGCTCCAGGGAGCCACCCCTACGAGCAGTACTTC
V gene: TRBV7-2; J gene: TRBJ2-5; clone size: -; D gene: TRBD2; CDR3 protein: CASSPVGREAGKTQYF; CDR3 DNA: TGTGCCAGCAGCCCGGTTGGGCGGGAGGCCGGGAAGACCCAGTACTTC